Each of the 10 T cell receptor beta chains below was sequenced from the same sample in a study of human T cells and chemical hapten exposure. Stated time point: pre-sensitization, week 0. The sample's treatment: therapeutic diphenylcyclopropenone sensitization with weekly scalp DPC. Unfractionated whole blood yielded the extracted total RNA. TCRdb used MiXCR to reprocess the RACE reads, holding one entry per CDR3 protein. The table records about 35,000 distinct CDR3 sequences, less than 15% of them present only once. This specimen consisted of whole blood, obtained in connection with sensitization to the hapten diphenylcyclopropenone (DPC). These receptors were obtained from a woman in her thirties or forties with alopecia areata. Some clones in this sample may be carry-over from other donors' samples.

This clonotype showed up many times. The rearrangement uses TRBV19 and TRBJ2-5; tentative D call: TRBD2 (6 bases). The CDR3 is 13 amino acids. V was trimmed by 3 bases and J by 2 bases, leaving 7 bases between them. The germline V gene encodes CDR1 LNHDA and CDR2 SQIVND (reference sequence). CDR3 residues: CASSISGQETQYF. CDR3 nucleotide sequence: TGTGCCAGTAGTATTAGCGGACAAGAGACCCAGTACTTC.

There are a few counts of this clonotype. The genes are TRBV11-2 and TRBJ2-7; possibly TRBD2 for D (6 bases). Between the trimmed V and J ends, which lost 3 bases and 7 bases, there was a span of 13 bases. The germline CDR1 and CDR2 sequences are SGHAT and FQNNGV. The CDR3 is 13 residues long. CDR3 in amino acids: CASSFGTSREQYF. The CDR3 bases are TGTGCCAGCAGCTTTGGGACTTCGCGGGAGCAGTACTTC.

This clonotype came up a few times. The V gene is TRBV20-1, the J gene TRBJ2-1; D assignment may be TRBD1 or TRBD2 (5 bases each). The CDR3 is 15 residues long. Germline loops: CDR1 DFQATT, CDR2 SNEGSKA (reference sequence). Trimming removed 6 bases from V and 0 bases from J, with 15 bases in between. CDR3 residues: CSASGHPDSYNEQFF. The CDR3 DNA is TGCAGTGCCAGCGGACACCCAGACTCCTACAATGAGCAGTTCTTC.

This clonotype was counted many times. This rearrangement joins TRBV4-3 to TRBJ1-4, with D maybe TRBD1 (5 bases). V lost 0 bases and J 3 bases, leaving 11 bases between the germline ends. The CDR3 runs 16 residues. CDR1 and CDR2 (germline): LGHNA, YSLEER. CDR3 loop: CASSQDGGYSNEKLFF. CDR3 in DNA: TGCGCCAGCAGCCAAGATGGGGGGTATTCTAATGAAAAACTGTTTTTT.

This chain links TRBV7-2 with TRBJ2-7, with 9 positions matching TRBD1. The CDR3 covers 15 residues. CDR1 is SGHTA and CDR2 is FQGNSA in the germline V gene. The J segment lost 2 bases and the V segment lost 4 bases, leaving 6 bases of the junction unmatched. CDR3 sequence reads: CASSSPDRGAYEQYF. CDR3 DNA sequence: TGTGCCAGCAGCTCTCCGGACAGGGGAGCCTACGAGCAGTACTTC.

This clonotype was seen repeatedly, ten times or more. J is TRBJ2-3 and V is TRBV7-2; D perhaps matches TRBD1 (6 bases). In germline, CDR1 is SGHTA, CDR2 FQGNSA. V was pared by 3 bases and J by 5 bases, with 12 bases between. This CDR3 is built from 14 residues. The CDR3 here is CASSFSGAGDTQYF. The CDR3, as DNA: TGTGCCAGCAGCTTTTCAGGGGCTGGAGATACGCAGTATTTT.

This clonotype has ten or more counts. The V and J genes are TRBV7-9 and TRBJ2-1; D is possibly TRBD2 (5 bases). The length of the CDR3 is 12 residues. The germline V and J ends were trimmed by 5 bases and 3 bases, with 5 bases remaining between them. Germline assignment: CDR1 SEHNR and CDR2 FQNEAQ (reference sequence). CDR3 nucleotides: TGTGCCAGCAGCGACTACTACAATGAGCAGTTCTTC. Its protein is CASSDYYNEQFF.

This clonotype has a handful of counts. V gene TRBV7-2 combines with J gene TRBJ1-3, with D possibly matching TRBD1 (6 bases). CDR3 length: 16 residues. The V end was cut by 1 base, the J end by 0 bases, with 10 bases between. Germline lookup yields CDR1 SGHTA and CDR2 FQGNSA. The CDR3: CASSLVGGNSGNTIYF. The CDR3, as DNA: TGTGCCAGCAGCTTAGTGGGGGGCAACTCTGGAAACACCATATATTTT.

This clonotype came up many times. The chain uses TRBV5-1 and TRBJ2-1; TRBD2 aligns across 11 bases. J was trimmed by 7 bases and V by 2 bases; bases with no gene match: 2. In germline, CDR1 is SGHRS, CDR2 YFSETQ. The CDR3 loop spans 14 amino acids. CDR3 sequence: CASSLASGRNEQFF. For the CDR3, the DNA is TGCGCCAGCAGCTTAGCTAGCGGGAGGAATGAGCAGTTCTTC.

The V gene is TRBV7-2, the J gene TRBJ1-2; D might be TRBD1 (5 bases). CDR1 and CDR2 (germline): SGHTA, FQGNSA. V was clipped by 1 base and J by 0 bases, with 6 bases between them. The CDR3 spans 14 residues. The CDR3 loop is CASSLGTPNYGYTF. As DNA, the CDR3 is TGTGCCAGCAGCTTAGGGACACCTAACTATGGCTACACCTTC.